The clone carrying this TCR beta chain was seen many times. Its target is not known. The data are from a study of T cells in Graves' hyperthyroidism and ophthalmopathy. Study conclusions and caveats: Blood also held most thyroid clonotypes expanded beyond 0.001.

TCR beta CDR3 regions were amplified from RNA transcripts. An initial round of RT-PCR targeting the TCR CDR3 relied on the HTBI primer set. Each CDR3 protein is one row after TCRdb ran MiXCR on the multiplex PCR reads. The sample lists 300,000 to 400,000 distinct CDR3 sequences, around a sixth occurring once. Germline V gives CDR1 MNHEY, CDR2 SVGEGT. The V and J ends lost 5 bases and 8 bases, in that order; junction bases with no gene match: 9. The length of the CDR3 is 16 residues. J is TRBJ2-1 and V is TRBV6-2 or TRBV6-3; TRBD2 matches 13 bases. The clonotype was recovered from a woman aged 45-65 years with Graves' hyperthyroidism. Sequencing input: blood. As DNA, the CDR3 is TGTGCCAGCAGTACGGCCGGGACTAGCGGGATATATGAGCAGTTCTTC. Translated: CASSTAGTSGIYEQFF.